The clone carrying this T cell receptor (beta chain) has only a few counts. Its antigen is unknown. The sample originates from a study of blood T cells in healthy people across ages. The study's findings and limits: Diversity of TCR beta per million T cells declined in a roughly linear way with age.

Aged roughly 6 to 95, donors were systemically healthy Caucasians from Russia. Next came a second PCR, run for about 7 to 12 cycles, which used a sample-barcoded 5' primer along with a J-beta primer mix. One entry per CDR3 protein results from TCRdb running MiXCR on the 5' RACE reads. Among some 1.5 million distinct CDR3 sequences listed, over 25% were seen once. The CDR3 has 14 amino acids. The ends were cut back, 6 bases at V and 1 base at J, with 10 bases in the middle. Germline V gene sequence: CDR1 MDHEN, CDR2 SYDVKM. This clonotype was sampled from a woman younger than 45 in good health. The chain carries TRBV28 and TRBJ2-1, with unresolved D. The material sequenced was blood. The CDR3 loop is CASSPAESYNEQFF. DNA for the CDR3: TGTGCCAGCAGCCCGGCGGAGTCCTACAATGAGCAGTTCTTC.